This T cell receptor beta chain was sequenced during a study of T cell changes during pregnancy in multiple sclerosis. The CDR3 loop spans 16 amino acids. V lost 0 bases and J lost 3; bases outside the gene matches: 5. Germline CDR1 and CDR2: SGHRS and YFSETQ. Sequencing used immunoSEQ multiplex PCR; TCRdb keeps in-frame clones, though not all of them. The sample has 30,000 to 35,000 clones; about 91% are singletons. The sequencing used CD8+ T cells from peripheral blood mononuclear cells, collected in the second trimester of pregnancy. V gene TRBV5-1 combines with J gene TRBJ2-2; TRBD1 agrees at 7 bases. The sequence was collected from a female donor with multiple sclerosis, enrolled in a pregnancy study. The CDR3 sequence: CASSLAPDRDTGELFF. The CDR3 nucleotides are TGCGCCAGCAGCTTGGCCCCCGACAGGGACACCGGGGAGCTGTTTTTT.